The 23 T cell receptor beta chains listed next were all sequenced from one sample in a study of T cell responses to AZD1222 COVID-19 vaccine. Sequenced by immunoSEQ multiplex PCR; TCRdb stores in-frame clones only, minus some. Among roughly 140,000 clones listed, approximately 91% were seen once. This sample comprised peripheral blood, obtained 28 days after the second AZD1222 dose. These receptors came from an adult who received the AZD1222 COVID-19 vaccine.

The V gene is TRBV18, the J gene TRBJ2-7; perhaps TRBD2 as D (6 bases). CDR3 length equals 14 residues. Germline V gives CDR1 KGHSH, CDR2 LQKENI. Between the trimmed V and J ends, which lost 5 bases and 5 bases, there was a span of 16 bases. CDR3 DNA sequence: TGTGCCAGCTCATCACTAGCTCTTGCCCACGAGCAGTACTTC. Translating it yields CASSSLALAHEQYF.

The chain carries TRBV12-3 or TRBV12-4 and TRBJ1-2; no reliable D call. V was pared by 4 bases and J by 8 bases, with 11 bases between. This CDR3 comprises 12 residues. In nucleotides, the CDR3 is TGTGCCAGCAGTTCCAACCTGAGGGGCTACACCTTC. Amino acid sequence: CASSSNLRGYTF.

The rearrangement joins TRBV7-3 to TRBJ2-3; D is perhaps TRBD1 or TRBD2 (5 bases each). V was clipped by 1 base and J by 4 bases, with 12 bases between them. This CDR3 is built from 15 residues. CDR1 and CDR2 from the germline V gene are SGHTA and FQGTGA. In DNA form, the CDR3 reads TGTGCCAGCAGCTTAAAGCCGGGGCCGGCAGATACGCAGTATTTT. This gives the protein CASSLKPGPADTQYF.

The chain links TRBV29-1 to TRBJ2-5; D is ambiguous. The ends were cut back, 7 bases at V and 6 bases at J, with 12 bases in the middle. This CDR3 spans 11 amino acids. Per the germline V gene, CDR1 is SQVTM and CDR2 is ANQGSEA. Here the CDR3 reads CSAELMKTQYF. The CDR3 region has the DNA TGCAGCGCTGAGCTGATGAAGACCCAGTACTTC.

V gene TRBV5-1 combines with J gene TRBJ2-3, with 12 bases fitting TRBD2. The germline CDR1 and CDR2 sequences are SGHRS and YFSETQ. This CDR3 comprises 16 residues. J gave up 3 bases and V 0 bases, and 2 bases lay outside the gene matches. CDR3 in DNA: TGCGCCAGCAGCTTGGATCTAGCGGGGGGGACAGATACGCAGTATTTT. Translated, it gives CASSLDLAGGTDTQYF. The whole variable domain, remainder taken from reference TRBV5-1 and TRBJ2-3, is KAGVTQTPRYLIKTRGQQVTLSCSPISGHRSVSWYQQTPGQGLQFLFEYFSETQRNKGNFPGRFSGRQFSNSRSEMNVSTLELGDSALYLCASSLDLAGGTDTQYFGPGTRLTVL.

This chain uses TRBV2 with TRBJ1-2, with a weak D call TRBD1 (5 bases). Trimming cost V 4 bases and J 2 bases, with 11 bases left between them. This CDR3 is built from 14 residues. CDR1 and CDR2 from the germline V gene are SNHLY and FYNNEI. CDR3 residues: CASSGQRQNYGYTF. Written as DNA, the CDR3 is TGTGCCAGCAGTGGACAAAGACAGAACTATGGCTACACCTTC.

The chain links TRBV3-1 (or the pseudogene TRBV3-2) to TRBJ1-3; D call uncertain. Looked up from germline, CDR1 is LGHDT and CDR2 is YNNKEL (reference sequence). CDR3 size: 18 residues. V dropped 2 bases and J dropped 0 bases, with 17 bases sitting between them. CDR3 sequence (DNA): TGTGCCAGCAGCCAAATAGGCGGACCCATTAACTCTGGAAACACCATATATTTT. Amino acid sequence: CASSQIGGPINSGNTIYF.

V gene TRBV7-2 combines with J gene TRBJ2-1; D possibly corresponds to TRBD2 (5 bases). With 5 bases removed from V and 1 base from J, the gap between germline ends came to 9 bases. Germline V CDR1 and CDR2: SGHTA, FQGNSA. This CDR3 comprises 14 residues. The CDR3 loop is CASSPTSSYNEQFF. The CDR3 region has the DNA TGTGCCAGCAGCCCAACTAGTTCCTACAATGAGCAGTTCTTC.

The V call is TRBV24-1, the J call TRBJ2-7; 11 bases line up with TRBD1. The CDR3 spans 15 residues. With V trimmed by 5 bases and J by 2 bases, 4 bases remained unmatched. CDR1 is KGHDR, CDR2 SFDVKD, per germline. The DNA of the CDR3 is TGTGCCACCAGTGCCGGGACAGGGGGTACCTACGAGCAGTACTTC. Protein product: CATSAGTGGTYEQYF.

This rearrangement joins TRBV19 to TRBJ1-5; D perhaps matches TRBD1 (5 bases). Germline V gene sequence: CDR1 LNHDA, CDR2 SQIVND (reference sequence). The CDR3 is 17 amino acids. Between the trimmed V and J ends, which lost 1 base and 4 bases, there was a span of 17 bases. The DNA of the CDR3 is TGTGCCAGTAGTATAGCGGCCGGGGACGTGCGAAATCAGCCCCAGCATTTT. This codes for CASSIAAGDVRNQPQHF.

V and J are TRBV5-1 and TRBJ2-3, with 7 bases identical to TRBD2. Germline trimming cut 0 bases from V and 4 bases from J; bases unmatched to any gene: 8. This CDR3 region has 16 residues. Looked up from germline, CDR1 is SGHRS and CDR2 is YFSETQ. CDR3 sequence reads: CASSLGASGVPDTQYF. The CDR3 bases are TGCGCCAGCAGCTTGGGGGCTAGCGGAGTCCCAGATACGCAGTATTTT.

This clone was seen once. The chain joins TRBV5-5 to TRBJ2-5, with D unclear. The J call is doubtful: the DNA matches TRBJ2-7 better. Germline V gene sequence: CDR1 SGHKS, CDR2 YYEKEE (reference sequence). The CDR3 spans 13 residues. For the CDR3, the DNA is TGTGCCAGCAGCTTGGGACCGCACTACGAGCAGTACTTC. Encoded protein: CASSLGPHYEQYF.

This chain joins TRBV5-4 and TRBJ2-1; TRBD1 or TRBD2 may be the D gene (5 bases each). The CDR3 covers 16 residues. The germline V and J ends were trimmed by 0 bases and 4 bases, with 14 bases remaining between them. The germline gives CDR1 SGHNT, CDR2 YYREEE (reference sequence). The CDR3, as DNA: TGTGCCAGCAGCTTGGGAGACTATGGGGGATACAATGAGCAGTTCTTC. This codes for CASSLGDYGGYNEQFF.

The chain links TRBV30 to TRBJ1-3; 8 bases map to TRBD1. V lost 4 bases to trimming and J lost 0 bases; unmatched junction nucleotides: 2. Germline CDR1 and CDR2: GTSNPN and SVGIG (reference sequence). CDR3 length equals 14 residues. The CDR3 coding sequence is TGTGCCTGGACAGGGGGCGCCTCTGGAAACACCATATATTTT. It codes for CAWTGGASGNTIYF.

The rearrangement uses TRBV2 and TRBJ2-7, with D uncertain. Germline V gene data show CDR1 as SNHLY and CDR2 as FYNNEI. There are 11 residues in the CDR3. Trimming shortened V by 5 bases and J by 8 bases, and 10 bases separated the two germline ends. As DNA, the CDR3 is TGTGCCAGCAGTATCTCAGAGAAGCAGTACTTC. It is translated as CASSISEKQYF.

The rearrangement joins TRBV6-5 to TRBJ2-2, with 7 nucleotides matching TRBD1. Unmatched junction bases numbered 10, after V lost 9 bases and J lost 6 bases. Germline V gene sequence: CDR1 MNHEY, CDR2 SVGAGI. CDR3 length: 14 residues. CDR3 loop: CASIGGQYSGELFF. CDR3 coding DNA: TGTGCCAGTATAGGGGGACAGTATTCCGGGGAGCTGTTTTTT.

To note about this clone: Other DNA sequences in the same sample also yield this CDR3. The genes are TRBV7-9 and TRBJ2-1, with 8 bases fitting TRBD2. With 3 bases clipped from V and 0 bases from J, the junction kept 4 bases outside the gene matches. CDR3 length: 16 residues. Germline CDR1 SEHNR, CDR2 FQNEAQ (reference sequence). Written as DNA, the CDR3 is TGTGCCAGCAGCTTGTCGCTAGCGGGCTCCTACAATGAGCAGTTCTTC. It codes for CASSLSLAGSYNEQFF. The whole variable domain, filled in from reference TRBV7-9 and TRBJ2-1, reads DTGVSQNPRHKITKRGQNVTFRCDPISEHNRLYWYRQTLGQGPEFLTYFQNEAQLEKSRLLSDRFSAERPKGSFSTLEIQRTEQGDSAMYLCASSLSLAGSYNEQFFGPGTRLTVL.

The chain combines TRBV6-1 with TRBJ1-2; TRBD1 is a possible D gene (5 bases). Trimming shortened V by 3 bases and J by 4 bases, and 15 bases separated the two germline ends. CDR1 and CDR2 from the germline V gene are MNHNS and SASEGT. This CDR3 is built from 15 residues. In DNA form, the CDR3 reads TGTGCCAGCAGTGATCTCTCAGGGAAAATCTATGGCTACACCTTC. Translated: CASSDLSGKIYGYTF.

In this sample, this clone turned up once. J is TRBJ1-5 and V is TRBV18, with a possible D match to TRBD1 (5 bases). V lost 3 bases and J lost 5, with 14 bases in between. CDR1 is KGHSH and CDR2 is LQKENI in the germline V gene. The CDR3 extends over 15 amino acids. In nucleotides, the CDR3 is TGTGCCAGCTCACCGGCGATGCAGGGATATCAGCCCCAGCATTTT. Its translation is CASSPAMQGYQPQHF.

This sequence joins TRBV19 and TRBJ1-1; a possible D gene is TRBD1 (5 bases). V lost 6 bases, J lost 1 base, and 12 bases lay in between. The CDR3 is 14 amino acids. Germline V lookup: CDR1 LNHDA, CDR2 SQIVND (reference sequence). For the CDR3, the DNA is TGTGCCAGTAGGAAGGACATTGGGAACACTGAAGCTTTCTTT. This sequence encodes CASRKDIGNTEAFF.

V gene TRBV18 combines with J gene TRBJ1-2; D not certain. This CDR3 has 15 residues. Germline loops: CDR1 KGHSH, CDR2 LQKENI. V lost 5 bases and J lost 10, with 23 bases in between. CDR3 coding DNA: TGTGCCAGCTCAACTGGCCGAAGCTCTTCTATGGACTACACCTTC. Translated: CASSTGRSSSMDYTF.

This chain connects TRBV18 to TRBJ1-2; D is ambiguous. This CDR3 is 12 amino acids long. The germline V gene encodes CDR1 KGHSH and CDR2 LQKENI. With 3 bases removed from V and 8 bases from J, the gap between germline ends came to 10 bases. The CDR3 nucleotides are TGTGCCAGCTCACCCGGAATATCCGGCTACACCTTC. Its translation: CASSPGISGYTF.

This chain links TRBV2 with TRBJ1-3; D is possibly TRBD1 (5 bases). V lost 8 bases to trimming and J lost 2 bases, with 16 bases between them. This CDR3 contains 15 residues. CDR1 and CDR2 from the germline V gene are SNHLY and FYNNEI. CDR3 protein: CASELEGKPGNTIYF. The CDR3 nucleotides are TGTGCCAGCGAGTTGGAGGGGAAGCCTGGAAACACCATATATTTT.